This TCR beta chain was sequenced for a study of breast tumors, draining lymph nodes, adjacent tissues. Whole-study findings and limits: Luminal-like breast cancer showed significantly higher tumor–nontumor repertoire similarity than basal-like. Tumor T cell lymph node origin was a supported hypothesis, not proven. Most tumor T cells seemingly derive from lymph node, then expand in tumor. Tumors had less TCR diversity than lymph nodes, more than nontumor tissue.

One entry per CDR3 protein results from TCRdb running MiXCR on the multiplex PCR reads. This table holds about 230,000 distinct CDR3 sequences, roughly 32% found once. Axillary draining lymph nodes of breast cancer patients supplied the node samples. This clonotype was counted at least ten times. Its antigen is as yet unknown. Germline V gene sequence: CDR1 DFQATT, CDR2 SNEGSKA (reference sequence). Trimming removed 1 base at V and 4 bases at J, with 7 bases between. The CDR3 length is 12 residues. The source material was axillary lymph node tissue. The receptor was isolated from a female donor with breast cancer. Some clones in this sample may be carry-over from other donors' samples. This chain links TRBV20-1 with TRBJ1-2; D remains unclear. The CDR3 DNA is TGCAGTGCTAGAGCGCTTGTCTATGGCTACACCTTC. Protein sequence: CSARALVYGYTF.